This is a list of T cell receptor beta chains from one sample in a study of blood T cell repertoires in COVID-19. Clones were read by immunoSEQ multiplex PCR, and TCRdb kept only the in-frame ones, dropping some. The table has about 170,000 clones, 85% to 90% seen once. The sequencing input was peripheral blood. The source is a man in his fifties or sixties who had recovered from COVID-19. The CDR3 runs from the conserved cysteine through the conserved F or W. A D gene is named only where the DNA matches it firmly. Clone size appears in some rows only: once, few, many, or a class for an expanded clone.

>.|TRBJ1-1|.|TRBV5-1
TGCGCCAGCAGCTCAGCGGGGGCGAACACTGAAGCTTTCTTT
CASSSAGANTEAFF
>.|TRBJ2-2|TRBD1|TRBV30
TGTGCCTGGAGTGCTGGGACAGGGGTTGCCGGGGAGCTGTTTTTT
CAWSAGTGVAGELFF
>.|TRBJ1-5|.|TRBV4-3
TGCGCCAGCAGCCAAGATTCCGGGGGGGAGCAGCCCCAGCATTTT
CASSQDSGGEQPQHF
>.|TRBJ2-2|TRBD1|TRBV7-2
TGTGCCAGCAGCGTTGGACAGGGAATGAACACCGGGGAGCTGTTTTTT
CASSVGQGMNTGELFF
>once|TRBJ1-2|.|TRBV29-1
TGCAGCGTTAAGACAGGCGGATCATATGGCTACACCTTC
CSVKTGGSYGYTF
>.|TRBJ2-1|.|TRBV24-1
TGTGCCACCAGTAGTCCAGCCAGGGGGGACTACAATGAGCAGTTCTTC
CATSSPARGDYNEQFF
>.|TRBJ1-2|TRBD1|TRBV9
TGTGCCAGCAGCGTACCCGGACAGGAGTCTTACTATGGCTACACCTTC
CASSVPGQESYYGYTF
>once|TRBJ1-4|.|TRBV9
TGTGCCAGCGGAGGTGAAAAACTGTTTTTT
CASGGEKLFF
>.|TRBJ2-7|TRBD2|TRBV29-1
TGCAGCGTTGAAAAGGGCGGGAGGCTTAACTACGAGCAGTACTTC
CSVEKGGRLNYEQYF
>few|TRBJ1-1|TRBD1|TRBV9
TGTGCCAGCAGCCCGGACAGGGGAGGGGGCCCTGAAGCTTTCTTT
CASSPDRGGGPEAFF
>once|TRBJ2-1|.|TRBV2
TGTGCCAGCAGGGAGCGGCCCGCGGGCTACAATGAGCAGTTCTTC
CASRERPAGYNEQFF
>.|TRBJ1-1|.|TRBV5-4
TGTGCCAGCAGCCGCGTTCTGAACACTGAAGCTTTCTTT
CASSRVLNTEAFF
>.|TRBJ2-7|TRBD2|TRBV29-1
TGCAGCGTTGGGTGGGGGGGTAGGTCCTACGAGCAGTACTTC
CSVGWGGRSYEQYF
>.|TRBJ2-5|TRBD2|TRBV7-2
TGTGCCAGCAGCCAGCTAAGCGGGAGAGAGACCCAGTACTTC
CASSQLSGRETQYF
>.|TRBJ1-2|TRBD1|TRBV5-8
TGTGCCAGCAGCTTGAGGGCAGGGGGCAACTATGGCTACACCTTC
CASSLRAGGNYGYTF
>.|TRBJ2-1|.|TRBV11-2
TGTGCCAGCAGCTCCTTTACGGGGGTAGGGAGGAATGAGCAGTTCTTC
CASSSFTGVGRNEQFF